This is a list of T cell receptor beta chains from one sample in a study of T cell responses to AZD1222 COVID-19 vaccine. The data were produced by immunoSEQ multiplex PCR, yet TCRdb's version contains in-frame clones alone and is incomplete. The sample records tens of thousands of clones, about 93% being singletons. The starting material was peripheral blood, obtained 28 days after the second AZD1222 dose. The origin of the receptors is an adult who received the AZD1222 COVID-19 vaccine. Both conserved end residues are part of each CDR3. Fields, in order: J gene, clone size, V gene, D gene, CDR3 protein, CDR3 DNA. The D gene is left open where the match is weak. Only part of the rows carry a size: once, few, many, or a class if the clone is expanded.

J: TRBJ2-7
size: .
V: TRBV2
D: .
CDR3: CASSEQGQFYEQYF
DNA: TGTGCCAGCAGTGAGCAGGGGCAGTTCTACGAGCAGTACTTC

J: TRBJ1-6
size: .
V: TRBV5-4
D: .
CDR3: CASSPHQGRNSPLHF
DNA: TGTGCCAGCAGCCCCCACCAGGGTCGCAATTCACCCCTCCACTTT

J: TRBJ2-2
size: .
V: TRBV27
D: .
CDR3: CASRFLLANTGELFF
DNA: TGTGCCAGCAGATTCCTCCTCGCGAACACCGGGGAGCTGTTTTTT

J: TRBJ1-2
size: .
V: TRBV15
D: .
CDR3: CATSKGGYGYTF
DNA: TGTGCCACCAGCAAAGGGGGCTATGGCTACACCTTC

J: TRBJ2-3
size: .
V: TRBV7-2
D: .
CDR3: CASTWDSSDTQYF
DNA: TGTGCCAGCACCTGGGACTCGTCAGATACGCAGTATTTT

J: TRBJ1-3
size: .
V: TRBV7-2
D: .
CDR3: CASSLGQANTIYF
DNA: TGTGCCAGCAGCTTAGGACAGGCAAACACCATATATTTT

J: TRBJ1-2
size: .
V: TRBV29-1
D: .
CDR3: CSVSWGEAYGYTF
DNA: TGCAGCGTAAGCTGGGGGGAGGCTTATGGCTACACCTTC

J: TRBJ1-6
size: .
V: TRBV6-6
D: .
CDR3: CASSYGQGAGSPLHF
DNA: TGTGCCAGCAGTTATGGGCAGGGCGCAGGGTCGCCCCTCCACTTT

J: TRBJ1-3
size: .
V: TRBV9
D: .
CDR3: CASSVEPTGRTIYF
DNA: TGTGCCAGCAGCGTGGAGCCCACAGGGCGCACCATATATTTT

J: TRBJ2-7
size: .
V: TRBV7-2
D: .
CDR3: CASSSLAGDPYEQYF
DNA: TGTGCCAGCAGCTCCCTGGCAGGGGACCCCTACGAGCAGTACTTC

J: TRBJ1-6
size: .
V: TRBV6-5
D: .
CDR3: CASSYDNSDNSPLHF
DNA: TGTGCCAGCAGTTACGACAACTCGGATAATTCACCCCTCCACTTT

J: TRBJ1-5
size: .
V: TRBV3-1/TRBV3-2
D: .
CDR3: CASSQGGVHQPQHF
DNA: TGTGCCAGCAGCCAAGGAGGCGTTCATCAGCCCCAGCATTTT

J: TRBJ2-1
size: .
V: TRBV4-2
D: .
CDR3: CASSQAWEGGNEQFF
DNA: TGTGCCAGCAGCCAAGCCTGGGAGGGGGGGAATGAGCAGTTCTTC

J: TRBJ2-7
size: .
V: TRBV7-3
D: TRBD1
CDR3: CASSLTGTDSYEQYF
DNA: TGTGCCAGCAGCTTAACCGGGACAGATTCCTACGAGCAGTACTTC

J: TRBJ1-1
size: .
V: TRBV19
D: .
CDR3: CASSMRDARRREAFF
DNA: TGTGCCAGTAGTATGAGGGACGCCCGGAGGCGTGAAGCTTTCTTT

J: TRBJ1-4
size: few
V: TRBV3-1/TRBV3-2
D: .
CDR3: CASSPHNEKLFF
DNA: TGTGCCAGCAGCCCGCATAATGAAAAACTGTTTTTT

J: TRBJ1-1
size: .
V: TRBV28
D: TRBD1
CDR3: CASRSPAAAGGTEAFF
DNA: TGTGCCAGCAGAAGCCCCGCCGCGGCAGGGGGAACTGAAGCTTTCTTT

J: TRBJ1-2
size: few
V: TRBV12-3/TRBV12-4
D: .
CDR3: CASSPDRSYGYTF
DNA: TGTGCCAGCAGCCCCGACAGATCTTATGGCTACACCTTC

J: TRBJ2-5
size: .
V: TRBV7-8
D: .
CDR3: CASSLARQVFETQYF
DNA: TGTGCCAGCAGCTTAGCCCGACAGGTTTTTGAGACCCAGTACTTC

J: TRBJ2-3
size: .
V: TRBV15
D: .
CDR3: CATQAQPGPPFTDTQYF
DNA: TGTGCCACCCAAGCTCAGCCGGGACCCCCGTTCACAGATACGCAGTATTTT

J: TRBJ1-3
size: .
V: TRBV7-9
D: .
CDR3: CASSTGAGTIYF
DNA: TGTGCCAGCAGCACCGGGGCTGGCACCATATATTTT

J: TRBJ2-7
size: .
V: TRBV27
D: .
CDR3: CASSASGDIPWGQYF
DNA: TGTGCCAGCAGTGCCAGCGGGGACATCCCTTGGGGGCAGTACTTC

J: TRBJ2-3
size: .
V: TRBV13
D: .
CDR3: CASSLDGSTDTQYF
DNA: TGTGCCAGCAGCTTAGACGGGAGCACAGATACGCAGTATTTT

J: TRBJ2-1
size: .
V: TRBV7-8
D: TRBD2
CDR3: CASSRGGLSRGDEQFF
DNA: TGTGCCAGCAGCCGGGGGGGCCTCTCACGTGGGGATGAGCAGTTCTTC

J: TRBJ1-1
size: .
V: TRBV5-3
D: .
CDR3: CARSRGPMNTEAFF
DNA: TGTGCCAGAAGCCGGGGTCCTATGAACACTGAAGCTTTCTTT

J: TRBJ1-2
size: .
V: TRBV4-3
D: .
CDR3: CASSQGRDPYGYTF
DNA: TGCGCCAGCAGCCAGGGGCGGGACCCCTATGGCTACACCTTC

J: TRBJ1-5
size: .
V: TRBV3-1/TRBV3-2
D: TRBD1
CDR3: CASSPRGGDQPQHF
DNA: TGTGCCAGCAGCCCCAGGGGGGGCGATCAGCCCCAGCATTTT

J: TRBJ2-5
size: once
V: TRBV6-5
D: .
CDR3: CASSPGGLKGETQYF
DNA: TGTGCCAGCAGCCCGGGGGGCCTCAAAGGAGAGACCCAGTACTTC

J: TRBJ1-2
size: once
V: TRBV28
D: .
CDR3: CASRSPGNGYTF
DNA: TGTGCCAGCAGGTCCCCAGGGAATGGCTACACCTTC

J: TRBJ1-1
size: .
V: TRBV2
D: .
CDR3: CASSEWGVGNTEAFF
DNA: TGTGCCAGCAGTGAATGGGGGGTAGGTAACACTGAAGCTTTCTTT

J: TRBJ1-5
size: .
V: TRBV6-5
D: .
CDR3: CASSPGVRPGAQHF
DNA: TGTGCCAGCAGTCCTGGGGTCCGGCCAGGGGCCCAGCATTTT

J: TRBJ1-5
size: .
V: TRBV7-2
D: .
CDR3: CASSLEARQPQHF
DNA: TGTGCCAGCAGCTTAGAAGCCCGACAGCCCCAGCATTTT

J: TRBJ1-2
size: .
V: TRBV28
D: TRBD1
CDR3: CASSLQGVHGYTF
DNA: TGTGCCAGCAGTTTACAGGGGGTCCATGGCTACACCTTC

J: TRBJ1-6
size: .
V: TRBV5-4
D: TRBD1
CDR3: CASSQDRGRSPLHF
DNA: TGTGCCAGCAGCCAAGACAGGGGTCGCTCACCCCTCCACTTT

J: TRBJ1-2
size: .
V: TRBV19
D: .
CDR3: CASTWTGSYGYTF
DNA: TGTGCCAGTACCTGGACGGGATCCTATGGCTACACCTTC

J: TRBJ2-2
size: .
V: TRBV9
D: TRBD1
CDR3: CASSGDSRTGELFF
DNA: TGTGCCAGCAGCGGGGACAGTCGAACCGGGGAGCTGTTTTTT

J: TRBJ2-5
size: .
V: TRBV6-6
D: TRBD1
CDR3: CASSRQGGGSAETQYF
DNA: TGTGCCAGCAGTCGACAGGGGGGCGGATCAGCAGAGACCCAGTACTTC

J: TRBJ2-5
size: .
V: TRBV10-3
D: TRBD1
CDR3: CAISGTGGQETQYF
DNA: TGTGCCATCAGTGGGACAGGGGGCCAAGAGACCCAGTACTTC

J: TRBJ2-1
size: .
V: TRBV21-1
D: .
CDR3: CASSSKTGSYPPPSPTRSYNEQFF
DNA: TGTGCCAGCAGCAGCAAGACAGGCAGCTACCCTCCCCCCTCTCCCACTCGATCCTACAATGAGCAGTTCTTC

J: TRBJ1-3
size: .
V: TRBV3-1/TRBV3-2
D: TRBD1
CDR3: CASSQGQGATIYF
DNA: TGTGCCAGCAGCCAGGGACAGGGGGCCACCATATATTTT

J: TRBJ2-7
size: .
V: TRBV6-5
D: TRBD2
CDR3: CASRPSGVPSYEQYF
DNA: TGTGCCAGCAGGCCTAGCGGGGTCCCGTCCTACGAGCAGTACTTC

J: TRBJ2-7
size: .
V: TRBV30
D: TRBD1
CDR3: CAWNPDRAGTKQYF
DNA: TGTGCCTGGAACCCTGACAGGGCGGGTACCAAGCAGTACTTC

J: TRBJ1-1
size: few
V: TRBV21-1
D: .
CDR3: CASSKDREAFF
DNA: TGTGCCAGCAGCAAAGACCGGGAAGCTTTCTTT

J: TRBJ1-4
size: .
V: TRBV4-1
D: TRBD1
CDR3: CASSQPTGATNEKLFF
DNA: TGCGCCAGCAGCCAACCTACAGGGGCCACTAATGAAAAACTGTTTTTT

J: TRBJ2-2
size: .
V: TRBV30
D: .
CDR3: CAWSVWSVGELFF
DNA: TGTGCCTGGAGTGTATGGTCCGTCGGGGAGCTGTTTTTT

J: TRBJ2-7
size: .
V: TRBV3-1/TRBV3-2
D: .
CDR3: CASSQGGGGSSYEQYF
DNA: TGTGCCAGCAGCCAAGGCGGGGGCGGTAGCTCCTACGAGCAGTACTTC

J: TRBJ1-2
size: .
V: TRBV19
D: .
CDR3: CASSPGGPYGYTF
DNA: TGTGCCAGTAGTCCCGGGGGGCCTTATGGCTACACCTTC

J: TRBJ1-3
size: .
V: TRBV18
D: .
CDR3: CASSQETGRSGNTIYF
DNA: TGTGCCAGCTCGCAAGAGACAGGACGCTCTGGAAACACCATATATTTT

J: TRBJ1-1
size: .
V: TRBV9
D: .
CDR3: CASSAQGWTEAFF
DNA: TGTGCCAGCAGCGCTCAGGGTTGGACTGAAGCTTTCTTT

J: TRBJ1-1
size: once
V: TRBV3-1/TRBV3-2
D: TRBD1
CDR3: CASSQGTTGGREAFF
DNA: TGTGCCAGCAGCCAAGGGACGACAGGGGGAAGGGAAGCTTTCTTT

J: TRBJ1-2
size: .
V: TRBV7-9
D: .
CDR3: CASSLGGGSNYGYTF
DNA: TGTGCCAGCAGCTTAGGTGGGGGCTCCAACTATGGCTACACCTTC

J: TRBJ2-6
size: once
V: TRBV6-2/TRBV6-3
D: TRBD1
CDR3: CASSTGPGQGLFVGANVLTF
DNA: TGTGCCAGCAGCACCGGACCCGGACAGGGCTTATTTGTTGGGGCCAACGTCCTGACTTTC